Listed below are T cell receptor beta chains from one sample, sequenced in a study of cytomegalovirus exposure and HLA in healthy donors. The data were produced by immunoSEQ multiplex PCR, yet TCRdb's version contains in-frame clones alone and is incomplete. The table records 150,000 to 200,000 clones, 88% of them present only once. Sequenced sample: PBMCs. The receptors were sampled from a man between 18 and 35 years old in good health and CMV-seronegative. The CDR3 runs from the conserved cysteine through the conserved F or W. The order of the fields is clone size, V gene, J gene, D gene, CDR3 protein, CDR3 DNA. The D gene is left open where the match is weak. The size of a clone is reported for some rows only, either as once, few or many, or as a class for expanded clones.

size: -
V: TRBV6-1
J: TRBJ2-1
D: TRBD2
CDR3: CASSEESGKRNEQFF
DNA: TGTGCCAGCAGTGAAGAGAGCGGGAAAAGAAATGAGCAGTTCTTC

size: -
V: TRBV13
J: TRBJ2-1
D: -
CDR3: CASSFTSSNEQFF
DNA: TGTGCCAGCAGCTTTACTAGTTCCAATGAGCAGTTCTTC

size: -
V: TRBV12-5
J: TRBJ1-1
D: -
CDR3: CASGSSITGNTEAFF
DNA: TGTGCTAGTGGTTCGTCAATTACGGGGAACACTGAAGCTTTCTTT

size: -
V: TRBV27
J: TRBJ2-3
D: -
CDR3: CASSLYHAGLADTQYF
DNA: TGTGCCAGCAGTCTCTACCACGCCGGACTGGCCGATACGCAGTATTTT

size: -
V: TRBV30
J: TRBJ1-1
D: -
CDR3: CAWSLGMNTEAFF
DNA: TGTGCCTGGAGTCTGGGCATGAACACTGAAGCTTTCTTT

size: -
V: TRBV7-8
J: TRBJ1-2
D: TRBD1
CDR3: CASSLTQGAVYGYTF
DNA: TGTGCCAGCAGCCTAACACAGGGGGCGGTCTATGGCTACACCTTC

size: once
V: TRBV27
J: TRBJ1-1
D: -
CDR3: CASSLSSGGPNTEAFF
DNA: TGTGCCAGCAGTTTATCGTCGGGGGGGCCGAACACTGAAGCTTTCTTT

size: -
V: TRBV19
J: TRBJ1-2
D: -
CDR3: CASSPTGRGVGYTF
DNA: TGTGCCAGTAGTCCGACGGGCAGGGGTGTTGGCTACACCTTC

size: -
V: TRBV6-4
J: TRBJ1-1
D: -
CDR3: CASRPTGQSTEAFF
DNA: TGTGCCAGCCGCCCAACCGGACAGAGCACTGAAGCTTTCTTT

size: once
V: TRBV27
J: TRBJ2-3
D: TRBD2
CDR3: CASRAIAGGLDTQYF
DNA: TGTGCCAGCAGGGCTATAGCGGGGGGCTTAGATACGCAGTATTTT

size: -
V: TRBV6-5
J: TRBJ2-2
D: -
CDR3: CASSTQGGSTGELFF
DNA: TGTGCCAGCAGTACACAGGGAGGGTCGACCGGGGAGCTGTTTTTT

size: few
V: TRBV18
J: TRBJ1-4
D: TRBD1
CDR3: CASSPGQGREKLFF
DNA: TGTGCCAGCTCACCCGGACAGGGACGGGAAAAACTGTTTTTT

size: -
V: TRBV27
J: TRBJ2-1
D: TRBD2
CDR3: CASRPGLGLYNEQFF
DNA: TGTGCCAGCAGACCCGGACTAGGTCTCTACAATGAGCAGTTCTTC

size: -
V: TRBV7-9
J: TRBJ2-7
D: -
CDR3: CASSNLASPYEQYF
DNA: TGTGCCAGCAGCAATTTAGCGTCCCCCTACGAGCAGTACTTC

size: -
V: TRBV5-4
J: TRBJ2-3
D: -
CDR3: CASSLAVAGTDTQYF
DNA: TGTGCCAGCAGCTTGGCCGTTGCGGGCACAGATACGCAGTATTTT

size: once
V: TRBV4-2
J: TRBJ2-1
D: -
CDR3: CASSQQTDPEQFF
DNA: TGTGCCAGCAGCCAACAAACTGATCCTGAGCAGTTCTTC

size: -
V: TRBV27
J: TRBJ2-1
D: -
CDR3: CASSLRGSEQFF
DNA: TGTGCCAGCAGTTTACGGGGGTCTGAGCAGTTCTTC

size: -
V: TRBV19
J: TRBJ1-1
D: -
CDR3: CASSFGRVTEAFF
DNA: TGTGCCAGTAGCTTTGGGAGGGTTACTGAAGCTTTCTTT

size: -
V: TRBV28
J: TRBJ1-1
D: -
CDR3: CASSPQKNTEAFF
DNA: TGTGCCAGCAGTCCCCAGAAGAACACTGAAGCTTTCTTT

size: few
V: TRBV19
J: TRBJ1-1
D: -
CDR3: CASSGDFTEAFF
DNA: TGTGCCAGTAGTGGGGACTTCACTGAAGCTTTCTTT

size: -
V: TRBV10-3
J: TRBJ1-4
D: TRBD1
CDR3: CAIRGTGIGEKLFF
DNA: TGTGCCATCAGGGGGACAGGGATAGGGGAAAAACTGTTTTTT

size: -
V: TRBV6-5
J: TRBJ1-3
D: -
CDR3: CASTMQGFSGNTIYF
DNA: TGTGCCAGCACAATGCAGGGATTTTCTGGAAACACCATATATTTT

size: -
V: TRBV27
J: TRBJ1-1
D: TRBD1
CDR3: CASRQGGTEAFF
DNA: TGTGCCAGCAGACAGGGGGGCACTGAAGCTTTCTTT

size: -
V: TRBV4-3
J: TRBJ2-7
D: TRBD2
CDR3: CASSQGAGGFYEQYF
DNA: TGCGCCAGCAGCCAAGGAGCGGGAGGGTTCTACGAGCAGTACTTC

size: -
V: TRBV6-1
J: TRBJ2-5
D: -
CDR3: CASSEEAGETQYF
DNA: TGTGCCAGCAGTGAAGAGGCGGGGGAGACCCAGTACTTC

size: once
V: TRBV27
J: TRBJ2-3
D: -
CDR3: CASSSQAGLPDTQYF
DNA: TGTGCCAGCAGTTCCCAGGCAGGGTTGCCAGATACGCAGTATTTT

size: -
V: TRBV10-3
J: TRBJ2-7
D: -
CDR3: CAVGLAYEQYF
DNA: TGTGCCGTCGGACTGGCCTACGAGCAGTACTTC

size: -
V: TRBV28
J: TRBJ2-7
D: -
CDR3: CASSFRGAGNEQYF
DNA: TGTGCCAGCAGTTTCCGGGGGGCTGGAAACGAGCAGTACTTC

size: -
V: TRBV6-1
J: TRBJ1-2
D: -
CDR3: CASSEVERSGYTF
DNA: TGTGCCAGCAGTGAAGTTGAGCGCTCTGGCTACACCTTC

size: -
V: TRBV6-6
J: TRBJ2-3
D: -
CDR3: CASSYDLRTDTQYF
DNA: TGTGCCAGCAGTTATGACTTGAGAACAGATACGCAGTATTTT

size: -
V: TRBV5-6
J: TRBJ1-6
D: TRBD1
CDR3: CASSLGEAGGNNSPLHF
DNA: TGTGCCAGCAGCTTGGGAGAGGCAGGGGGAAACAATTCACCCCTCCACTTT